These 18 T cell receptor beta chains came from one sample sequenced in a study of T-cell reconstitution after alpha-beta-depleted transplantation in children. A TCRbeta library incorporating unique molecular identifiers was prepared. TCRdb re-derived calls from the PCR reads in MiXCR, one entry per CDR3 protein. The table includes 130,000 to 150,000 distinct CDR3 sequences, around 9% detected once. This material consisted of PBMCs, mostly from graft donor cells, taken 180 days after TCRalphabeta/CD19-depleted stem cell transplant. All receptors come from a female patient aged 2-10 years who had a stem cell transplant for congenital amegakaryocytic thrombocytopenia, so the T cells may come from the graft donor.

This clonotype has a count of ten or more. The V gene is TRBV6-6, the J gene TRBJ2-5, with D perhaps matching TRBD2 (5 bases). Per the germline V gene, CDR1 is MNHNY and CDR2 is SVGAGI (reference sequence). The CDR3 contains 16 residues. The V and J ends lost 6 bases and 5 bases respectively, with 22 bases between them. CDR3 in amino acids: CASSPLYGEKMETQYF. The CDR3 DNA follows: TGTGCCAGCAGCCCACTCTACGGGGAGAAGATGGAGACCCAGTACTTC.

The V call is TRBV6-2 or TRBV6-3, the J call TRBJ2-7; D is unclear. Trimming took 6 bases from V and 6 from J, leaving 21 bases between them. Germline V CDR1 and CDR2: MNHEY, SVGEGT. This CDR3 comprises 15 residues. The CDR3 region is CASSMWGETAGEQYF. The CDR3, as DNA: TGTGCCAGCAGCATGTGGGGTGAGACGGCTGGCGAGCAGTACTTC.

This clonotype was seen only a few times. The chain recombines TRBV7-2 with TRBJ2-1, with TRBD2 identical over 7 bases. Trimming cost V 2 bases and J 0 bases; bases outside gene matches: 7. The length of the CDR3 is 17 residues. Germline CDR1 reads SGHTA; CDR2 reads FQGNSA. CDR3 DNA: TGTGCCAGCAGCTTAAGGGGAGCGGGAAGCTCCTACAATGAGCAGTTCTTC. Residues: CASSLRGAGSSYNEQFF.

There are many counts of this clonotype. The V call is TRBV20-1, the J call TRBJ2-1, with D possibly matching TRBD2 (6 bases). V was clipped by 0 bases and J by 8 bases, with 14 bases between them. CDR1 is DFQATT, CDR2 SNEGSKA, per germline (reference sequence). This CDR3 spans 14 amino acids. In DNA form, the CDR3 reads TGCAGTGCTAGAGATTTGACTAGTACCGATGAGCAGTTCTTC. This codes for CSARDLTSTDEQFF.

This clonotype was detected ten times or more. The V gene is TRBV20-1, the J gene TRBJ2-2; weak D call: TRBD2 (6 bases). The V gene lost 3 bases and the J gene lost 6 bases, with 11 bases spanning the gap. This CDR3 has 13 amino acids. Germline CDR1 and CDR2: DFQATT and SNEGSKA (reference sequence). CDR3 nucleotides: TGCAGTGCTAGGGACTACCTCGCCGGGGAGCTGTTTTTT. Its protein product is CSARDYLAGELFF.

V usage is TRBV20-1 and J usage is TRBJ2-1, with 8 bases lining up with TRBD2. The V gene's germline CDR1 is DFQATT and CDR2 SNEGSKA (reference sequence). CDR3 length equals 14 residues. Trimming took 2 bases from V and 3 from J; bases not matched to a gene: 3. As DNA, the CDR3 is TGCAGTGCTAGATCTGGGACTAGCTACAATGAGCAGTTCTTC. This sequence encodes CSARSGTSYNEQFF.

This clonotype was counted between two and nine times. The rearrangement uses TRBV4-3 and TRBJ2-3; 7 bases map to TRBD2. CDR1 LGHNA and CDR2 YSLEER come from the germline V gene. The CDR3 spans 16 residues. The junction had 6 bases not matched to a gene; V was cut back by 1 base and J by 2 bases. CDR3 in DNA: TGCGCCAGCAGCCAAGTCCCTAGCGGCTTCACAGATACGCAGTATTTT. Translation: CASSQVPSGFTDTQYF.

The chain recombines TRBV7-2 with TRBJ2-1; D perhaps matches TRBD2 (5 bases). CDR1 SGHTA and CDR2 FQGNSA come from the germline V gene. V lost 6 bases to trimming and J lost 5 bases, with 17 bases between them. This CDR3 comprises 15 residues. CDR3: CASRQSGSGNNEQFF. CDR3 in DNA: TGTGCCAGCAGGCAAAGTGGAAGCGGAAACAATGAGCAGTTCTTC.

The sample holds a few counts of this clonotype. One end of the junction does not line up with germline, which may come from a read error. The chain recombines TRBV20-1 with TRBJ2-3, with 9 bases lining up with TRBD2. Per the germline V gene, CDR1 is DFQATT and CDR2 is SNEGSKA (reference sequence). The CDR3 has 13 residues. CDR3 in DNA: TGCAGTGCTAGCGGGACTAGCAGAGATACGCAGTATTTT. This codes for CSASGTSRDTQYF.

Many counts were recorded for this clonotype. This rearrangement joins TRBV28 to TRBJ1-6; D uncertain. This CDR3 is built from 13 residues. Germline V gene lookup returns CDR1 MDHEN and CDR2 SYDVKM. With 3 bases removed from V and 11 bases from J, the gap between germline ends came to 11 bases. In DNA, the CDR3 is TGTGCCAGCAGTTTTGGCCCTTTCCCACCCCTCCACTTT. The encoded protein is CASSFGPFPPLHF.

The sample holds many counts of this clonotype. The chain joins TRBV5-1 to TRBJ2-3, with TRBD2 as a possible D gene (5 bases). Germline V gene lookup returns CDR1 SGHRS and CDR2 YFSETQ. V was trimmed by 1 base and J by 3 bases, leaving 21 bases between them. The CDR3 length is 18 residues. The CDR3 loop reads CASSLWWLALAETDTQYF. DNA of the CDR3: TGCGCCAGCAGCTTGTGGTGGTTAGCGCTAGCAGAAACAGATACGCAGTATTTT.

This clonotype has a count of ten or more. V gene TRBV5-6 combines with J gene TRBJ2-5; D gene uncertain. CDR3 length: 13 residues. The ends were cut back, 0 bases at V and 5 bases at J, with 8 bases in the middle. CDR1 SGHDT and CDR2 YYEEEE come from the germline V gene. The CDR3 protein is CASSLAQRETQYF. The CDR3 region has the DNA TGTGCCAGCAGCTTGGCTCAGAGGGAGACCCAGTACTTC.

The gene calls are TRBV9 and TRBJ2-2; TRBD1 is a possible D gene (5 bases). The germline V gene encodes CDR1 SGDLS and CDR2 YYNGEE. The V end lost 0 bases, the J end lost 5 bases, and 8 bases lay between the germline ends. This CDR3 contains 14 residues. The CDR3, as DNA: TGTGCCAGCAGCGTAGAGGGGCTAACCGGGGAGCTGTTTTTT. Its translation: CASSVEGLTGELFF.

The sample holds many counts of this clonotype. This sequence joins TRBV24-1 and TRBJ2-2; TRBD1 agrees at 8 bases. The CDR3 has 18 residues. Germline V gives CDR1 KGHDR, CDR2 SFDVKD. After removal of 1 base from V and 6 bases from J, the junction contained 12 bases not matched to a gene. The CDR3 coding sequence is TGTGCCACCAGTGATTTCCGACAGGGGCTTCCGATAGCCGGGGAGCTGTTTTTT. This sequence encodes CATSDFRQGLPIAGELFF.

There are many counts of this clonotype. The rearrangement links TRBV7-3 to TRBJ2-2, with D possibly TRBD2 on 6 matching bases. Germline assignment: CDR1 SGHTA and CDR2 FQGTGA. The germline V and J ends were trimmed by 1 base and 5 bases, with 14 bases remaining between them. This CDR3 region has 16 residues. The CDR3 region has the DNA TGTGCCAGCAGCTTAAGTGCCGGGAGTGGGACCGGGGAGCTGTTTTTT. Encoded protein: CASSLSAGSGTGELFF.

The J gene is TRBJ2-3, the V gene TRBV5-1, with 7 nucleotides matching TRBD1. Germline V lookup: CDR1 SGHRS, CDR2 YFSETQ. The CDR3 extends over 17 amino acids. The trim removed 0 bases at V and 0 bases at J, leaving 7 bases unmatched. CDR3 loop: CASSLAFRDSSTDTQYF. The CDR3 DNA reads TGCGCCAGCAGCTTGGCATTCCGGGACAGCAGCACAGATACGCAGTATTTT.

This clonotype showed up many times. The chain has TRBV28 and TRBJ2-7; maybe TRBD1 (6 bases). Deletions cut 6 bases from V and 4 bases from J, with 13 bases between. Germline CDR1 and CDR2: MDHEN and SYDVKM. The CDR3 extends over 13 amino acids. The CDR3 DNA reads as TGTGCCAGCAGCCCCTCACAGGGTTACGAGCAGTACTTC. It is translated as CASSPSQGYEQYF.

This clonotype was counted many times. The chain combines TRBV5-1 with TRBJ2-3, with D unresolved. Germline CDR1 is SGHRS and CDR2 is YFSETQ. This CDR3 spans 16 amino acids. V lost 0 bases and J 0 bases, leaving 11 bases between the germline ends. CDR3 DNA sequence: TGCGCCAGCAGCTTGGAAGGTAGACCAAGCACAGATACGCAGTATTTT. Its translation is CASSLEGRPSTDTQYF.